A single sample is the source of the 24 T cell receptor beta chains below, sequenced in a study of early T cells in non-severe SARS-CoV-2 infection. In TCRdb, the 5' RACE reads were re-called with MiXCR into one record per CDR3 protein. The table includes tens of thousands of distinct CDR3 sequences, around 8.9% detected once. Sequencing was carried out using whole blood. Receptors were obtained from an adult who was a healthcare worker with PCR-confirmed SARS-CoV-2 infection or an uninfected control (not recorded which).

This clonotype was counted ten times or more. The chain couples TRBV19 to TRBJ1-2; no definite D call. Trimming shortened V by 7 bases and J by 0 bases, and 15 bases separated the two germline ends. Germline loops: CDR1 LNHDA, CDR2 SQIVND (reference sequence). CDR3 length equals 15 residues. CDR3 region: CASTTSPTTNYGYTF. CDR3 DNA: TGTGCCAGTACCACTTCTCCCACGACTAACTATGGCTACACCTTC.

This chain connects TRBV12-3 or TRBV12-4 to TRBJ1-1; 7 bases are a match to TRBD1. Trimming took 6 bases from V and 4 from J; bases not matched to a gene: 2. This CDR3 region has 12 residues. The CDR3 DNA reads as TGTGCCAGCAGGAGGACAGGCACTGAAGCTTTCTTT. This sequence encodes CASRRTGTEAFF.

This clonotype was seen ten or more times. This sequence joins TRBV7-2 and TRBJ2-1, with TRBD1 as a possible D gene (6 bases). V lost 2 bases to trimming and J lost 7 bases, with 9 bases between them. CDR1 SGHTA and CDR2 FQGNSA come from the germline V gene. This CDR3 is 13 amino acids long. CDR3 amino acids: CASSLTGWNEQFF. CDR3 bases: TGTGCCAGCAGCTTAACAGGGTGGAATGAGCAGTTCTTC.

The chain carries TRBV4-1 and TRBJ2-7; D is uncertain. The V gene lost 2 bases and the J gene lost 0 bases, with 8 bases spanning the gap. Germline V gene sequence: CDR1 MGHRA, CDR2 YSYEKL. This CDR3 is built from 14 residues. CDR3 nucleotide sequence: TGCGCCAGCAGCCAACCGCTCTACTCCTACGAGCAGTACTTC. Encoded protein: CASSQPLYSYEQYF.

This clonotype was counted at least ten times. The chain couples TRBV4-3 to TRBJ2-3; 12 bases are shared with TRBD2. Germline assignment: CDR1 LGHNA and CDR2 YSLEER. Trimming took 1 base from V and 2 from J; bases not matched to a gene: 13. The CDR3 contains 20 residues. CDR3 protein: CASSQVPSGRVRTLTDTQYF. The DNA for the CDR3 is TGCGCCAGCAGCCAAGTCCCTAGCGGGAGGGTCCGCACCCTCACAGATACGCAGTATTTT.

This clonotype has at least ten counts. This chain connects TRBV6-5 to TRBJ2-7; 8 positions agree with TRBD2. The J segment lost 5 bases and the V segment lost 2 bases, leaving 14 bases of the junction unmatched. Germline-derived CDR1 and CDR2 are MNHEY and SVGAGI. This CDR3 has 17 residues. CDR3 DNA sequence: TGTGCCAGCAGTTACGATAGCGGGGCATCAGTAATCGACGAGCAGTACTTC. Translated: CASSYDSGASVIDEQYF.

This clonotype came up many times. The V gene is TRBV10-2, the J gene TRBJ2-7; unclear D gene. The CDR3 is made up of 14 amino acids. The V and J ends lost 3 bases and 0 bases respectively, with 9 bases between them. Germline lookup yields CDR1 WSHSY and CDR2 SAAADI. CDR3 protein: CASSEGFASYEQYF. The CDR3 DNA is TGCGCCAGCAGTGAAGGGTTTGCCTCCTACGAGCAGTACTTC.

In this sample, this clonotype turned up many times. This CDR3 reads CASSSGQDLYEQYF. CDR3 bases: TGTGCCAGCAGTTCGGGACAGGACCTATACGAGCAGTACTTC. The chain carries TRBV28 and TRBJ2-7; 8 nucleotides align to TRBD1. The junction had 6 bases not matched to a gene; V was cut back by 4 bases and J by 4 bases. CDR1 is MDHEN and CDR2 is SYDVKM in the germline V gene. The CDR3 runs 14 residues.

This clonotype was counted many times. The CDR3 spells CASSLNSGPGRGPNEKLFF. As DNA, the CDR3 is TGTGCCAGCAGCTTAAATTCGGGACCGGGGCGGGGGCCCAATGAAAAACTGTTTTTT. V is TRBV11-2 and J is TRBJ1-4, with D possibly matching TRBD1 (6 bases). Germline V gene lookup returns CDR1 SGHAT and CDR2 FQNNGV. The CDR3 consists of 19 residues. Trimming pared 2 bases from V and 5 bases from J, leaving 24 bases between.

This clonotype has a handful of counts. The V and J genes are TRBV3-1 and TRBJ2-7; D unresolved. With 2 bases removed from V and 3 bases from J, the gap between germline ends came to 14 bases. The CDR3 is 15 amino acids. CDR1 and CDR2 from the germline V gene are LGHDT and YNNKEL (reference sequence). The CDR3 coding sequence is TGTGCCAGCAGCCAAAACGAACCAGCCCACTACGAGCAGTACTTC. Translated, it gives CASSQNEPAHYEQYF.

This clonotype was picked up many times. The chain is built from TRBV7-2 and TRBJ1-6, with a tentative D call TRBD1 (6 bases). The V and J ends lost 5 bases and 8 bases respectively, with 22 bases between them. The germline CDR1 and CDR2 sequences are SGHTA and FQGNSA. The length of the CDR3 is 17 residues. The CDR3 DNA reads as TGTGCCAGCAGCCTACTCCCGGTGGGGGGGCGGGATTCACCCCTCCACTTT. It encodes CASSLLPVGGRDSPLHF.

The V call is TRBV12-3 or TRBV12-4, the J call TRBJ1-3; D is uncertain. V was clipped by 9 bases and J by 0 bases, with 6 bases between them. CDR3 length equals 12 residues. CDR3 region: CASTNSGNTIYF. The CDR3 coding sequence is TGTGCCAGTACAAACTCTGGAAACACCATATATTTT.

The J gene is TRBJ1-1, the V gene TRBV6-5; the D is unclear. There are 15 residues in the CDR3. V lost 0 bases, J lost 4 bases, and 12 bases lay in between. The germline V gene encodes CDR1 MNHEY and CDR2 SVGAGI. The CDR3 region is CASSYSTPRGTEAFF. The CDR3 bases are TGTGCCAGCAGTTACTCGACTCCCCGAGGCACTGAAGCTTTCTTT.

This clonotype came up many times. The chain is built from TRBV24-1 and TRBJ2-5; 8 nucleotides agree with TRBD1. Germline CDR1 KGHDR, CDR2 SFDVKD. This CDR3 has 15 amino acids. V gave up 4 bases and J gave up 5 bases; unmatched junction bases: 8. Here the CDR3 reads CATSDHGQGSETQYF. Here the CDR3 DNA reads TGTGCCACCAGTGACCATGGACAGGGCAGCGAGACCCAGTACTTC.

In this sample, this clonotype turned up many times. The chain has TRBV9 and TRBJ1-2; 7 positions match TRBD1. Trimming removed 4 bases from V and 8 bases from J; junction bases left unmatched: 5. The CDR3 is 12 amino acids. The V gene's germline CDR1 is SGDLS and CDR2 YYNGEE. The CDR3 is CASSPRQGGYTF. The CDR3 nucleotides read TGTGCCAGCAGCCCCCGACAGGGAGGCTACACCTTC.

This clonotype was observed at least ten times. J is TRBJ2-7 and V is TRBV7-2; 8 bases match TRBD1. After removal of 3 bases from V and 3 bases from J, the junction contained 7 bases not matched to a gene. Germline V gives CDR1 SGHTA, CDR2 FQGNSA. CDR3 length: 15 amino acids. The CDR3 nucleotides read TGTGCCAGCAGCTTTTCGGACAGGGTGTTCTACGAGCAGTACTTC. It specifies CASSFSDRVFYEQYF.

This clonotype was picked up a small number of times. The V and J genes are TRBV4-1 and TRBJ2-7, with 11 bases matching TRBD1. V was pared by 1 base and J by 7 bases, with 6 bases of the junction left unmatched. The CDR3 loop spans 15 amino acids. Germline V lookup: CDR1 MGHRA, CDR2 YSYEKL. The chain's CDR3 is CASSQAGTGGSEQYF. CDR3 DNA: TGCGCCAGCAGCCAAGCCGGGACAGGGGGGAGTGAGCAGTACTTC.

The chain joins TRBV27 to TRBJ2-7, with a weak D call TRBD1 (5 bases). V dropped 4 bases and J dropped 0 bases, with 16 bases sitting between them. Germline CDR1 and CDR2: MNHEY and SMNVEV (reference sequence). The CDR3 has 16 amino acids. The CDR3 DNA follows: TGTGCCAGCAGTTCCCCCCAGGGCCAAAGCTCCTACGAGCAGTACTTC. Protein: CASSSPQGQSSYEQYF.

This clonotype was seen at least ten times. V usage is TRBV2 and J usage is TRBJ2-1; D is ambiguous. Trimming pared 4 bases from V and 0 bases from J, leaving 10 bases between. CDR3 length: 15 residues. Looked up from germline, CDR1 is SNHLY and CDR2 is FYNNEI. The CDR3, as DNA: TGTGCCAGCAGTGTAGGAACGACCTCCTACAATGAGCAGTTCTTC. Translation gives CASSVGTTSYNEQFF.

J is TRBJ2-2 and V is TRBV11-2, with 13 positions matching TRBD2. The CDR3 loop spans 18 amino acids. V lost 0 bases to trimming and J lost 5 bases; unmatched junction nucleotides: 6. From germline, CDR1 is SGHAT and CDR2 FQNNGV. CDR3 region: CASSLDIGLAGETGELFF. The CDR3, as DNA: TGTGCCAGCAGCTTAGATATTGGACTAGCGGGGGAGACCGGGGAGCTGTTTTTT.

The sample holds a few counts of this clonotype. The chain recombines TRBV7-8 with TRBJ2-1, with TRBD2 matching over 8 bases. The CDR3 sequence is 14 residues long. CDR1 and CDR2 from the germline V gene are SGHVS and FQNEAQ. V shed 5 bases and J 8 bases; nucleotides not matched to a gene: 8. CDR3 amino acids: CASSTGTRYDEQFF. CDR3 nucleotides: TGTGCCAGCAGCACCGGGACTAGATATGATGAGCAGTTCTTC. Supplemented by reference TRBV7-8 and TRBJ2-1, the full variable domain reads GAGVSQSPRYKVAKRGQDVALRCDPISGHVSLFWYQQALGQGPEFLTYFQNEAQLDKSGLPSDRFFAERPEGSVSTLKIQRTQQEDSAVYLCASSTGTRYDEQFFGPGTRLTVL.

A few counts support this clonotype. The CDR3 nucleotides are TGTGCCAGCAGCCGAAGGACTAGCGGGAAGCAGTTCTTC. Residues: CASSRRTSGKQFF. V gene TRBV6-2 or TRBV6-3 combines with J gene TRBJ2-1, with 12 bases that match TRBD2. With 6 bases clipped from V and 11 bases from J, the junction kept 5 bases outside the gene matches. Germline CDR1 MNHEY, CDR2 SVGEGT. The CDR3 sequence is 13 residues long.

This clonotype was detected ten times or more. This chain joins TRBV6-2 or TRBV6-3 and TRBJ1-3; the D gene is possibly TRBD1 (5 bases). The V end lost 9 bases, the J end lost 0 bases, and 18 bases lay between the germline ends. The germline gives CDR1 MNHEY, CDR2 SVGEGT. The CDR3 contains 16 residues. CDR3 amino acids: CASLNAGLLSGNTIYF. The CDR3 nucleotides read TGTGCCAGTCTAAACGCGGGACTTCTCTCTGGAAACACCATATATTTT.

This clonotype was seen ten or more times. CDR3 region: CASSPNTGGPTDTQYF. In DNA form, the CDR3 reads TGCGCCAGCAGCCCGAACACAGGGGGCCCCACAGATACGCAGTATTTT. The rearrangement joins TRBV5-1 to TRBJ2-3; 9 bases are shared with TRBD1. The CDR3 runs to 16 residues. Germline V gene sequence: CDR1 SGHRS, CDR2 YFSETQ. V shed 4 bases, J shed 2 bases, and the junction held 8 bases outside the gene matches.